The following is a T cell receptor beta chain sequence with its context. The data were obtained in a study of early T cells in non-severe SARS-CoV-2 infection. TCRdb re-called the 5' RACE reads with MiXCR, one entry per CDR3 protein. The table records roughly 80,000 distinct CDR3 sequences, about 15% of them present only once. This clonotype was sampled from an adult who was a healthcare worker with PCR-confirmed SARS-CoV-2 infection or an uninfected control (not recorded which). The specimen was whole blood.

This chain's CDR3 is CASSLSLVGNQPQHF. The CDR3 bases are TGTGCCAGCAGTTTATCCCTCGTGGGGAATCAGCCCCAGCATTTT. The rearrangement joins TRBV27 to TRBJ1-5; no reliable D call. V was clipped by 0 bases and J by 4 bases, with 10 bases between them. Germline V gene sequence: CDR1 MNHEY, CDR2 SMNVEV (reference sequence). CDR3 length: 15 residues.